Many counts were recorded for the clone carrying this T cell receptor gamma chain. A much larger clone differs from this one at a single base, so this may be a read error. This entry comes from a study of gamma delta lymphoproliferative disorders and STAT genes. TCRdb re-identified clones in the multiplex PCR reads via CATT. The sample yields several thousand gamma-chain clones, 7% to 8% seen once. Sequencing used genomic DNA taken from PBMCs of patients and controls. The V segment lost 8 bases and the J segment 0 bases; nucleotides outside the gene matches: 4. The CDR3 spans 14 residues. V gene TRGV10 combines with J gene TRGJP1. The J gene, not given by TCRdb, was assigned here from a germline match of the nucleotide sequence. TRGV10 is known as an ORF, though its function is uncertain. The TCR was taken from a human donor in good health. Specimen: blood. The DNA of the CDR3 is TGTGCTGCGTGGGAATATACCACTGGTTGGTTCAAGATATTT. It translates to CAAWEYTTGWFKIF.